The 9 T cell receptor beta chains in this list originate from one sample, sequenced in a study of cytomegalovirus exposure and HLA in healthy donors. The PCR had 60 Vbeta and 13 Jbeta primers. Sequencing was performed with immunoSEQ multiplex PCR; in TCRdb, only in-frame clones are kept and a portion is missing. This sample has around 140,000 clones; approximately 77% occur once, and the top ten carry 1.3% to 1.5%. Sequenced input: PBMCs. The receptors come from a woman in her thirties or forties in good health and CMV-seronegative.

The chain combines TRBV7-9 with TRBJ1-1; D is possibly TRBD1 (6 bases). CDR3 length: 13 residues. The V end was cut by 6 bases, the J end by 0 bases, with 8 bases between. Germline lookup yields CDR1 SEHNR and CDR2 FQNEAQ (reference sequence). For the CDR3, the DNA is TGTGCCAGCAGTAACAGGGTGAACACTGAAGCTTTCTTT. Protein sequence: CASSNRVNTEAFF.

This chain uses TRBV6-5 with TRBJ1-1; D is undetermined. There are 15 residues in the CDR3. Germline CDR1 MNHEY, CDR2 SVGAGI. Trimming pared 2 bases from V and 1 base from J, leaving 11 bases between. The CDR3 DNA reads as TGTGCCAGCAGTTACCGTGGACTGAGGAACACTGAAGCTTTCTTT. It encodes CASSYRGLRNTEAFF.

The chain is built from TRBV7-8 and TRBJ2-2; 8 bases fit TRBD2. Germline lookup yields CDR1 SGHVS and CDR2 FQNEAQ. The CDR3 has 20 residues. Unmatched junction bases numbered 14, after V lost 1 base and J lost 1 base. CDR3 sequence (DNA): TGTGCCAGCAGCTTAGGGGGTCCAGCGGGGGCCTTGCTGAACACCGGGGAGCTGTTTTTT. This codes for CASSLGGPAGALLNTGELFF.

The chain is built from TRBV13 and TRBJ1-2; D is possibly TRBD1 (5 bases). With 7 bases removed from V and 11 bases from J, the gap between germline ends came to 23 bases. The CDR3 contains 14 residues. The V gene's germline CDR1 is PRHDT and CDR2 FYEKMQ (reference sequence). This CDR3 reads CASTPAGVTMGYTF. CDR3 DNA sequence: TGTGCCAGCACCCCGGCGGGGGTCACTATGGGGTACACCTTC.

The chain combines TRBV28 with TRBJ1-2, with D tentatively TRBD1 (6 bases). This CDR3 has 15 residues. Germline CDR1 MDHEN, CDR2 SYDVKM. Trimming shortened V by 5 bases and J by 2 bases, and 15 bases separated the two germline ends. CDR3 nucleotides: TGTGCCAGCAGTAAGTCAGGGGCGAGAAACTATGGCTACACCTTC. This gives the protein CASSKSGARNYGYTF.

The V call is TRBV28, the J call TRBJ1-2; 8 nucleotides agree with TRBD1. V dropped 6 bases and J dropped 0; count of bases not matched to a gene: 15. The CDR3 extends over 18 amino acids. The germline V gene has CDR1 MDHEN and CDR2 SYDVKM. This CDR3 is CASRIDRGIYSANYGYTF. Here the CDR3 DNA reads TGTGCCAGCAGGATAGACAGGGGTATCTATTCAGCTAACTATGGCTACACCTTC.

The V and J genes are TRBV2 and TRBJ2-7, with 8 bases matching TRBD1. The CDR3 is made up of 16 amino acids. With 7 bases clipped from V and 7 bases from J, the junction kept 18 bases outside the gene matches. Germline loops: CDR1 SNHLY, CDR2 FYNNEI. The CDR3 region is CASIPRQGTPFVEQYF. The DNA for the CDR3 is TGTGCCAGCATTCCCCGACAGGGGACCCCCTTTGTTGAGCAGTACTTC.

This clone came up a few times. This chain joins TRBV4-1 and TRBJ1-1; D ambiguous. This CDR3 is built from 13 residues. Germline V gene data show CDR1 as MGHRA and CDR2 as YSYEKL. Trimming shortened V by 4 bases and J by 4 bases, and 10 bases separated the two germline ends. The CDR3 DNA is TGCGCCAGCAGCCCGAGAGGACTCACTGAAGCTTTCTTT. It codes for CASSPRGLTEAFF.

This clone was seen a handful of times. V is TRBV27 and J is TRBJ1-1, with D unclear. The CDR3 spans 17 residues. V lost 6 bases, J lost 5 bases, and 25 bases lay in between. Germline CDR1 reads MNHEY; CDR2 reads SMNVEV (reference sequence). CDR3 sequence (DNA): TGTGCCAGCAGCTTAAAACCCCCGGGAAACAGACGGACTGAAGCTTTCTTT. This codes for CASSLKPPGNRRTEAFF.